This T cell receptor beta chain was recorded in a study of shared clonotypes between healthy human individuals. Study-level background: The donor group consisted of two women and a few men, aged 18 to 49. Notes on the study in general: Represented genetic and exposure-history diversity was restricted by having few donors.

Generated by immunoSEQ multiplex PCR, the TCRdb table keeps only in-frame clones and is missing some. The data contain 1,500,000 or so clones, approximately 98.5% of them singletons. The CDR3 is made up of 15 amino acids. CDR1 and CDR2 (germline): SGDLS, YYNGEE. V gave up 0 bases and J gave up 5 bases, with 15 bases separating them. Subsets obtained from CD4+ cells comprised CD45RA+ naive and CD45RA-negative memory cells. Regarding this clone: Its antigen is currently unknown.

Sample: naive CD4+ T cells sorted from blood. Subset denoted: CD45RA+ positively selected. This rearrangement joins TRBV9 to TRBJ2-7; perhaps TRBD2 as D (6 bases). This receptor was taken from a man aged 25 to 45 in good health. CDR3 amino acids: CASSVVGGVYDEQYF. CDR3 in DNA: TGTGCCAGCAGCGTAGTTGGAGGGGTGTACGACGAGCAGTACTTC.